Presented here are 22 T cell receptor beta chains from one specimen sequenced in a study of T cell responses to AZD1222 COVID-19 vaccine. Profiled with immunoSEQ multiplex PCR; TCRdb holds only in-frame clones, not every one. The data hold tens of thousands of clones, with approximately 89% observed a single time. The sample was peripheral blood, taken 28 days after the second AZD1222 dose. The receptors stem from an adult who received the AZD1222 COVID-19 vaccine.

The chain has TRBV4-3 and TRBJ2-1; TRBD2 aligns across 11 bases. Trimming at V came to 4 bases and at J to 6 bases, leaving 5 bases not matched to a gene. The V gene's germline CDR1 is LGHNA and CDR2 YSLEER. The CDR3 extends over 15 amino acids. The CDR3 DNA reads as TGCGCCAGCAGCCCGCTAGCGGGGGGTCCCAATGAGCAGTTCTTC. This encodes CASSPLAGGPNEQFF.

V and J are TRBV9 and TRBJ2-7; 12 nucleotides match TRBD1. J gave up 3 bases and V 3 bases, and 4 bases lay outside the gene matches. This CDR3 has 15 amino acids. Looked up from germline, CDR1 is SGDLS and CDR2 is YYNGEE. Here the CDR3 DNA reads TGTGCCAGCAGCGAGGGGACAGGGGGCGGCTACGAGCAGTACTTC. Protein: CASSEGTGGGYEQYF.

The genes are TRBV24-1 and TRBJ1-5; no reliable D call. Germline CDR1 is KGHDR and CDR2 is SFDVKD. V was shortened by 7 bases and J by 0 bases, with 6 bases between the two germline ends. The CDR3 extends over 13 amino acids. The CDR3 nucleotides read TGTGCCACCAGCCGGGGTAGCAATCAGCCCCAGCATTTT. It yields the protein CATSRGSNQPQHF.

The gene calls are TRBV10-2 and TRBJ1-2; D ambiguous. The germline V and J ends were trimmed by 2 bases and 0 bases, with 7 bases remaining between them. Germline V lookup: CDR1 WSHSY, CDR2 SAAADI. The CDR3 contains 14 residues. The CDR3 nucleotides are TGCGCCAGCAGTGAGGCGGACCCTAACTATGGCTACACCTTC. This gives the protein CASSEADPNYGYTF.

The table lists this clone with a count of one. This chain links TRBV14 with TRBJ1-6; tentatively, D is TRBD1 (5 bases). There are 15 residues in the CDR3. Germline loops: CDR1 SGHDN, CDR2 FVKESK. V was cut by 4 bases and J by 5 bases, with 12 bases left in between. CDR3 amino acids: CASSPGTVDNSPLHF. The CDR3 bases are TGTGCCAGCAGCCCGGGGACGGTAGATAATTCACCCCTCCACTTT.

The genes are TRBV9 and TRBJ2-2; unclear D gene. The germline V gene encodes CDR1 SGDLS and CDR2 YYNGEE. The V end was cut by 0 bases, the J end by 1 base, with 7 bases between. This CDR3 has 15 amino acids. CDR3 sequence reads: CASSVGGLNTGELFF. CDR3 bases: TGTGCCAGCAGCGTAGGCGGCCTGAACACCGGGGAGCTGTTTTTT. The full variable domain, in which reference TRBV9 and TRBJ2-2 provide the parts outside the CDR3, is DSGVTQTPKHLITATGQRVTLRCSPRSGDLSVYWYQQSLDQGLQFLIQYYNGEERAKGNILERFSAQQFPDLHSELNLSSLELGDSALYFCASSVGGLNTGELFFGEGSRLTVL.

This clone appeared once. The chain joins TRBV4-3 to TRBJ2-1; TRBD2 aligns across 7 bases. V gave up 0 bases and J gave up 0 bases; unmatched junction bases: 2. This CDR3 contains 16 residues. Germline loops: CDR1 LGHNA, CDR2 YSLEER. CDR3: CASSQELAVSYNEQFF. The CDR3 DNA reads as TGCGCCAGCAGCCAAGAGCTAGCGGTCTCCTACAATGAGCAGTTCTTC.

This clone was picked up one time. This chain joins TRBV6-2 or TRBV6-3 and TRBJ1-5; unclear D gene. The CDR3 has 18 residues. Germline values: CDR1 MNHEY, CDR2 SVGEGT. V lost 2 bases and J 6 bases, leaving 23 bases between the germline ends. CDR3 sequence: CASSYPSYGSSEFQPQHF. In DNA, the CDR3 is TGTGCCAGCAGTTACCCCAGTTATGGGAGTTCTGAATTTCAGCCCCAGCATTTT.

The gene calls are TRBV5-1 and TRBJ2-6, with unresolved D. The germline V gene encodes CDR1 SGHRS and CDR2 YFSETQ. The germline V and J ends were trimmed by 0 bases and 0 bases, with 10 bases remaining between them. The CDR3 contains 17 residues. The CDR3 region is CASSLVVLGSGANVLTF. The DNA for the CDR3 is TGCGCCAGCAGCTTGGTGGTTTTGGGCTCTGGGGCCAACGTCCTGACTTTC.

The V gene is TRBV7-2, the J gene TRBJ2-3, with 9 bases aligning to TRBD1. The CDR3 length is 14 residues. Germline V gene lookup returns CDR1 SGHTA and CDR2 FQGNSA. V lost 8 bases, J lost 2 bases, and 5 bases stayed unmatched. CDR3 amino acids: CASAGQGFTDTQYF. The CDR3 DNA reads TGTGCCAGCGCCGGACAGGGGTTCACAGATACGCAGTATTTT. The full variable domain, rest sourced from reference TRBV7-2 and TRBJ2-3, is GAGVSQSPSNKVTEKGKDVELRCDPISGHTALYWYRQSLGQGLEFLIYFQGNSAPDKSGLPSDRFSAERTGGSVSTLTIQRTQQEDSAVYLCASAGQGFTDTQYFGPGTRLTVL.

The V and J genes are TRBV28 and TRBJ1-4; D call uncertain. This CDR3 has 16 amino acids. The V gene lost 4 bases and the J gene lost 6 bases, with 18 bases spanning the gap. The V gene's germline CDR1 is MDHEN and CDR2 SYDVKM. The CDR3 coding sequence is TGTGCCAGCAGTTCCTACTCCGGAAACAGAGATGAAAAACTGTTTTTT. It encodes CASSSYSGNRDEKLFF. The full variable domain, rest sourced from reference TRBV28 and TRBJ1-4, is DVKVTQSSRYLVKRTGEKVFLECVQDMDHENMFWYRQDPGLGLRLIYFSYDVKMKEKGDIPEGYSVSREKKERFSLILESASTNQTSMYLCASSSYSGNRDEKLFFGSGTQLSVL.

The CDR3 bases are TGTGCCAGCAGCCTTAGGACAGGGGTAAACACCGGGGAGCTGTTTTTT. Translated, it gives CASSLRTGVNTGELFF. This chain joins TRBV7-3 and TRBJ2-2, with 9 bases fitting TRBD1. V shed 5 bases, J shed 2 bases, and the junction held 6 bases outside the gene matches. Per the germline V gene, CDR1 is SGHTA and CDR2 is FQGTGA. The CDR3 is 16 residues long.

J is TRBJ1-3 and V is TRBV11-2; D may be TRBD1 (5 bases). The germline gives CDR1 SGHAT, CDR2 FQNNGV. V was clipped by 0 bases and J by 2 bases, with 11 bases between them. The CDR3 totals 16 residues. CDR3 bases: TGTGCCAGCAGCTTAGACGGCTGGGGGACTGGAAACACCATATATTTT. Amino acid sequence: CASSLDGWGTGNTIYF.

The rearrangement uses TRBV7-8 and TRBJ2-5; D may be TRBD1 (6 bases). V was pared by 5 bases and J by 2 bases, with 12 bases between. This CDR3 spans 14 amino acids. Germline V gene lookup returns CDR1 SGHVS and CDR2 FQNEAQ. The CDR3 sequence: CASSQVRGQETQYF. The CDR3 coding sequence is TGTGCCAGCAGCCAGGTCAGGGGACAAGAGACCCAGTACTTC.

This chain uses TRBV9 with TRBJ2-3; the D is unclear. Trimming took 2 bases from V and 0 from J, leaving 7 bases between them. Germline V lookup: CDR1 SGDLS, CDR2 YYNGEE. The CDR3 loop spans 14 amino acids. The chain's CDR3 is CASSVLGSTDTQYF. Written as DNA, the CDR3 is TGTGCCAGCAGCGTTCTCGGGAGCACAGATACGCAGTATTTT.

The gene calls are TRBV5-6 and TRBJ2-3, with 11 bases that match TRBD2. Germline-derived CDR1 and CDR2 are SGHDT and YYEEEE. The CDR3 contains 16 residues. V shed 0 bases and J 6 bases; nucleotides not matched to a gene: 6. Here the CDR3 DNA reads TGTGCCAGCAGCTTGGTTAGCGGGGGGGTCCGGGATACGCAGTATTTT. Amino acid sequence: CASSLVSGGVRDTQYF.

CDR3 sequence reads: CASSFGRGAEQYV. The CDR3, as DNA: TGTGCCAGCAGCTTTGGCCGCGGGGCCGAGCAGTACGTC. The chain is built from TRBV5-4 and TRBJ2-7; D might be TRBD2 (6 bases). CDR3 length: 13 amino acids. Trimming took off 2 bases at V and 6 bases at J, with 12 bases between the two ends. Germline-derived CDR1 and CDR2 are SGHNT and YYREEE (reference sequence).

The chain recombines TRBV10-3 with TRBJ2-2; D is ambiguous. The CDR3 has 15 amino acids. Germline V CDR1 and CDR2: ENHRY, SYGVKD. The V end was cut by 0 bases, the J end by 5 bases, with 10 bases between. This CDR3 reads CAISESPSGTGELFF. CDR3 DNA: TGTGCCATCAGTGAGTCGCCTTCTGGGACCGGGGAGCTGTTTTTT.

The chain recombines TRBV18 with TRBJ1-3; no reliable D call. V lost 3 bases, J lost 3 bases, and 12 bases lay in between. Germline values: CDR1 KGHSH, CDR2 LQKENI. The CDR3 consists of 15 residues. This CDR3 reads CASSPERLGGNTIYF. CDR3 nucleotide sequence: TGTGCCAGCTCACCTGAGCGACTGGGTGGAAACACCATATATTTT.

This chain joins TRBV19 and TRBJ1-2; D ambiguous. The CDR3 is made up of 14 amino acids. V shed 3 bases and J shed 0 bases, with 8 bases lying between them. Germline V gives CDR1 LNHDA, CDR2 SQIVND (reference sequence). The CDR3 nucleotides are TGTGCCAGTAGTATGTCAGCAGCTAACTATGGCTACACCTTC. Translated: CASSMSAANYGYTF.

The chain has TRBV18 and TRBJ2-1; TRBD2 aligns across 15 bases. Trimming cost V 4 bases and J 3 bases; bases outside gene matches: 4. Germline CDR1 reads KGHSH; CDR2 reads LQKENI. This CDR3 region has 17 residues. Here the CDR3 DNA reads TGTGCCAGCTCACTTGGACTAGCGGGGGGGAACTACAATGAGCAGTTCTTC. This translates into CASSLGLAGGNYNEQFF. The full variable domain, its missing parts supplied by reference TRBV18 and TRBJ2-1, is NAGVMQNPRHLVRRRGQEARLRCSPMKGHSHVYWYRQLPEEGLKFMVYLQKENIIDESGMPKERFSAEFPKEGPSILRIQQVVRGDSAAYFCASSLGLAGGNYNEQFFGPGTRLTVL.

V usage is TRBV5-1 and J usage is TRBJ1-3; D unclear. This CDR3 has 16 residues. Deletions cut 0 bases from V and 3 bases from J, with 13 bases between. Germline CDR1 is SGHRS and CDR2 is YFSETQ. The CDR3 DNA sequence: TGCGCCAGCAGCTTGGGCGGGGAAGGCGTTGGAAACACCATATATTTT. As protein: CASSLGGEGVGNTIYF.